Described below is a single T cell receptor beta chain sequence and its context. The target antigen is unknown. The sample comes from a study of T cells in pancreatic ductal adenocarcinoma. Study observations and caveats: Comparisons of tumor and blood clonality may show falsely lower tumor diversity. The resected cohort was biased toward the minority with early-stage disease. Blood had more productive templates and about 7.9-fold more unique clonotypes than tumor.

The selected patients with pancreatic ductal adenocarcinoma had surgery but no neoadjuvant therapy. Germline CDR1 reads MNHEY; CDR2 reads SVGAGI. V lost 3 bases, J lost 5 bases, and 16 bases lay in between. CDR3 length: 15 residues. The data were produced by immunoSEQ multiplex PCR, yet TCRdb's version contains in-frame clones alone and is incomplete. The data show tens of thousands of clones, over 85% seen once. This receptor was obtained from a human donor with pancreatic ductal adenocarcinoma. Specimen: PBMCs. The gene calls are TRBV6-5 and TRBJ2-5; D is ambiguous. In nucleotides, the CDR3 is TGTGCCAGCAGTTATAACGGAGACACGAGTGAGACCCAGTACTTC. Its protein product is CASSYNGDTSETQYF.